Here is one TCR beta chain with its context. What it binds is not known. Sampled while nominally healthy, donors likely had unrecorded immune exposures. This sample is part of a study of cytomegalovirus exposure and HLA in healthy donors. J gave up 0 bases and V 5 bases, and 7 bases lay outside the gene matches. Looked up from germline, CDR1 is MGHRA and CDR2 is YSYEKL. This CDR3 is built from 18 residues. Findings and limits, study-wide: About 87% or about 30% of the time was how often most TCR beta V segments were productive, according to an earlier analysis.

The PCR was carried out with 60 Vbeta primers and 13 Jbeta primers. The protocol was immunoSEQ multiplex PCR, while the TCRdb copy is restricted to in-frame clones and leaves out a portion. The sample includes roughly 160,000 clones, around three quarters of them seen just once. Material for sequencing was PBMCs. The chain employs TRBV4-1 and TRBJ2-2, with 12 bases matching TRBD1. The receptor was isolated from a man aged 25 to 40 in good health and CMV-seropositive. Written as DNA, the CDR3 is TGCGCCAGCAGCAGTGAGGGACAGGGGGCCGCGAACACCGGGGAGCTGTTTTTT. This encodes CASSSEGQGAANTGELFF.